Listed below are T cell receptor beta chains from one sample, sequenced in a study of blood T cell repertoires in COVID-19. Clones were sequenced by immunoSEQ multiplex PCR, and TCRdb holds only the in-frame ones, with some missing. In the table there are 270,000 or so clones, approximately 81% of which are singletons. Material: peripheral blood. All receptors derive from a woman aged 60 to 75 with active or convalescent COVID-19. The CDR3 runs from the conserved cysteine through the conserved F or W. The order of the fields is J gene, clone size, D gene, V gene, CDR3 protein, CDR3 DNA. A D gene is named only where the DNA matches it firmly. Rows give clone size only sometimes, using once, few, many, or a class for an expanded clone.

TRBJ2-7,.,.,TRBV3-1/TRBV3-2,CASSQGTVYEQYF,TGTGCCAGCAGCCAAGGGACAGTCTACGAGCAGTACTTC
TRBJ2-1,.,.,TRBV19,CASSIGPPADYYNEQFF,TGTGCCAGTAGTATAGGTCCCCCAGCGGACTACTACAATGAGCAGTTCTTC
TRBJ2-7,.,.,TRBV7-9,CASSLGQGSVNEQYF,TGTGCCAGCAGCTTAGGGCAGGGGAGCGTGAACGAGCAGTACTTC
TRBJ2-5,.,.,TRBV9,CASSVVPQVTTGETQYF,TGTGCCAGCAGCGTAGTACCCCAGGTGACTACCGGAGAGACCCAGTACTTC
TRBJ2-3,.,TRBD2,TRBV11-2,CASSLGGGTDTQYF,TGTGCCAGCAGCTTGGGAGGGGGCACAGATACGCAGTATTTT
TRBJ2-3,.,TRBD2,TRBV4-2,CASSQETSGGPDTQYF,TGTGCCAGCAGCCAAGAAACCAGCGGGGGACCAGATACGCAGTATTTT
TRBJ2-7,.,TRBD1,TRBV4-3,CASSQRSGGDRDHEQYF,TGCGCCAGCAGCCAACGATCAGGGGGGGACAGGGACCACGAGCAGTACTTC
TRBJ1-5,few,.,TRBV7-8,CASSGVWGVEPQHF,TGTGCCAGCTCAGGGGTCTGGGGTGTAGAGCCCCAGCATTTT
TRBJ2-7,.,.,TRBV7-9,CASSLSVQAYEQYF,TGTGCCAGCAGCTTAAGTGTTCAGGCCTACGAGCAGTACTTC
TRBJ1-1,.,.,TRBV27,CASSLFNGEAFF,TGTGCCAGCAGTTTATTCAACGGTGAAGCTTTCTTT
TRBJ1-5,.,TRBD1,TRBV19,CASRISRQGINQPQHF,TGTGCCAGTAGGATATCGCGACAGGGTATCAATCAGCCCCAGCATTTT
TRBJ1-4,.,.,TRBV4-3,CASSQGIGGEKLFF,TGCGCCAGCAGCCAAGGGATAGGGGGTGAAAAACTGTTTTTT
TRBJ2-7,.,TRBD2,TRBV6-6,CASRRETGRVYEQYF,TGTGCCAGCAGACGCGAAACCGGGAGGGTTTACGAGCAGTACTTC
TRBJ1-3,.,.,TRBV6-5,CASGLNTIYF,TGTGCCAGCGGCCTAAACACCATATATTTT
TRBJ2-1,.,.,TRBV13,CASSYGGVGYNEQFF,TGTGCCAGCAGCTACGGCGGGGTAGGATACAATGAGCAGTTCTTC
TRBJ2-3,.,.,TRBV3-1/TRBV3-2,CASSQGRGTGDTQYF,TGTGCCAGCAGCCAAGGGCGGGGAACAGGAGATACGCAGTATTTT
TRBJ1-2,.,TRBD1,TRBV4-1,CASSPARTQGTPNYGYTF,TGCGCCAGCAGCCCCGCCCGGACACAGGGGACCCCCAACTATGGCTACACCTTC
TRBJ1-6,.,.,TRBV3-1/TRBV3-2,CASSQPGINNSPLHF,TGTGCCAGCAGCCAACCGGGGATTAATAATTCACCCCTCCACTTT
TRBJ1-2,.,.,TRBV5-1,CASSLGVRAGNYGYTF,TGCGCCAGCAGCTTGGGGGTCCGGGCGGGGAACTATGGCTACACCTTC
TRBJ2-3,once,.,TRBV2,CASSETGLEADTQYF,TGTGCCAGCAGTGAGACAGGTTTAGAGGCAGATACGCAGTATTTT
TRBJ1-3,.,.,TRBV15,CATSRDRGFQNTIYF,TGTGCCACCAGCAGAGATCGAGGGTTCCAAAACACCATATATTTT
TRBJ2-2,.,TRBD2,TRBV18,CASSPAGTSGGTNTGELFF,TGTGCCAGCTCACCAGCGGGGACTAGCGGGGGAACCAACACCGGGGAGCTGTTTTTT
TRBJ1-5,once,.,TRBV6-6,CASSYDRVSNQPQHF,TGTGCCAGCAGTTACGATCGAGTGAGCAATCAGCCCCAGCATTTT
TRBJ1-5,once,.,TRBV27,CASSLSRQQPQHF,TGTGCCAGCAGTTTATCGCGGCAACAGCCCCAGCATTTT
TRBJ2-5,.,TRBD2,TRBV3-1/TRBV3-2,CASSQDLAGGLSQETQYF,TGTGCCAGCAGCCAAGATCTGGCGGGGGGGCTTTCCCAAGAGACCCAGTACTTC
TRBJ1-4,.,TRBD1,TRBV2,CASRPTGGREKLFF,TGTGCCAGTAGACCGACAGGGGGCCGGGAAAAACTGTTTTTT
TRBJ1-1,once,.,TRBV13,CASSLYDSEAFF,TGTGCCAGCAGCTTATATGACAGTGAAGCTTTCTTT
TRBJ1-5,.,.,TRBV19,CASTEGAWRNQPQHF,TGTGCCAGTACAGAGGGCGCGTGGCGCAATCAGCCCCAGCATTTT
TRBJ2-5,.,TRBD1,TRBV9,CASSVGTGVRETQYF,TGTGCCAGCAGCGTAGGGACAGGGGTCCGAGAGACCCAGTACTTC
TRBJ2-3,.,.,TRBV30,CAWSLVGGGTDTQYF,TGTGCCTGGAGTCTGGTTGGGGGCGGCACAGATACGCAGTATTTT
TRBJ2-5,.,TRBD1,TRBV6-2/TRBV6-3,CASSYNGQDQETQYF,TGTGCCAGCAGTTACAACGGACAGGATCAAGAGACCCAGTACTTC
TRBJ1-4,.,.,TRBV25-1,CASSEWGGTRSVFF,TGTGCCAGCAGTGAATGGGGAGGTACGCGCTCGGTGTTTTTT
TRBJ2-1,.,TRBD2,TRBV7-2,CASTPIAGIRGNEQFF,TGTGCCAGCACCCCCATAGCGGGGATTCGTGGTAATGAGCAGTTCTTC
TRBJ2-1,.,TRBD2,TRBV27,CASSLGLAGGTYNEQFF,TGTGCCAGCAGTTTAGGTTTAGCGGGGGGGACCTACAATGAGCAGTTCTTC
TRBJ2-3,.,.,TRBV5-1,CASSLVGPTTDTQYF,TGCGCCAGCAGCTTGGTGGGCCCGACCACAGATACGCAGTATTTT
TRBJ2-1,.,.,TRBV6-2/TRBV6-3,CASSYPSYNEQFF,TGTGCCAGCAGTTACCCGAGTTACAATGAGCAGTTCTTC
TRBJ1-2,.,.,TRBV4-1,CASSQDQLGYTF,TGCGCCAGCAGCCAAGATCAACTCGGCTACACCTTC
TRBJ2-3,.,TRBD2,TRBV25-1,CASRGGGGGTDTQYF,TGTGCCAGCAGGGGCGGTGGGGGGGGCACAGATACGCAGTATTTT
TRBJ2-4,.,.,TRBV6-1,CASSDRQGGLIKNIQYF,TGTGCCAGCAGTGACAGGCAGGGGGGCCTAATCAAAAACATTCAGTACTTC
TRBJ1-2,.,TRBD1,TRBV3-1/TRBV3-2,CASSQAAWTGIDGYTF,TGTGCCAGCAGCCAAGCTGCCTGGACAGGGATTGATGGCTACACCTTC
TRBJ1-2,.,.,TRBV6-1,CASSAREGSPRNYGYTF,TGTGCCAGCAGTGCCCGCGAGGGCAGCCCACGAAACTATGGCTACACCTTC
TRBJ1-2,few,.,TRBV6-5,CASSYDRTEAGYTF,TGTGCCAGCAGTTACGATAGGACAGAAGCTGGCTACACCTTC
TRBJ1-6,many,.,TRBV4-2,CASSQDLPGGEDSPLHF,TGTGCCAGCAGCCAAGACCTCCCGGGGGGCGAAGATTCACCCCTCCACTTT
TRBJ1-4,.,.,TRBV20-1,CSATAGEKLFF,TGCAGTGCTACCGCCGGTGAAAAACTGTTTTTT
TRBJ1-2,few,TRBD1,TRBV4-2,CASSQDLGQGLAGYTF,TGTGCCAGCAGCCAAGATCTGGGACAGGGCCTTGCTGGCTACACCTTC
TRBJ1-2,.,TRBD1,TRBV28,CASSVPGQGFYGYTF,TGTGCCAGCAGTGTTCCGGGACAGGGTTTCTATGGCTACACCTTC
TRBJ1-2,.,TRBD1,TRBV27,CASSLSIGRGAYGYTF,TGTGCCAGCAGTTTATCGATCGGCAGGGGGGCCTATGGCTACACCTTC
TRBJ2-7,.,.,TRBV29-1,CSGTGTTYEQYF,TGCAGCGGTACAGGAACCACCTACGAGCAGTACTTC
TRBJ2-2,.,TRBD2,TRBV7-2,CASSSRLAGETNTGELFF,TGTGCCAGCAGCTCGAGACTAGCGGGTGAAACGAACACCGGGGAGCTGTTTTTT
TRBJ2-7,few,TRBD2,TRBV6-1,CASSVQIVGLASYEQYF,TGTGCCAGCAGTGTGCAAATAGTCGGACTAGCCTCCTACGAGCAGTACTTC
TRBJ2-3,.,.,TRBV4-3,CASSGSRGASTDTQYF,TGCGCCAGCAGCGGTAGTCGTGGGGCGAGCACAGATACGCAGTATTTT
TRBJ1-3,once,.,TRBV5-1,CASSLAGYGNTIYF,TGCGCCAGCAGCTTGGCAGGGTACGGAAACACCATATATTTT
TRBJ1-5,few,TRBD1,TRBV7-6,CASSKGGGQGASNQPQHF,TGTGCCAGCAGCAAAGGAGGGGGACAGGGGGCCTCCAATCAGCCCCAGCATTTT